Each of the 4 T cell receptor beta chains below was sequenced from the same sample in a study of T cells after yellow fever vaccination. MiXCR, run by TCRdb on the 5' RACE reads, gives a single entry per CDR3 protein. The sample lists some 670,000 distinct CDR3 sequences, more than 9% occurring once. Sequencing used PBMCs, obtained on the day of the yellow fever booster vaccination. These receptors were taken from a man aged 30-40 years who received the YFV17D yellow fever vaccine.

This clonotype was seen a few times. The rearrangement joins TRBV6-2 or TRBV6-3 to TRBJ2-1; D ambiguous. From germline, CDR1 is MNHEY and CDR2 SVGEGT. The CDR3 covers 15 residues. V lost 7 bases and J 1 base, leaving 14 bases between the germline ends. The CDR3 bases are TGTGCCAGCACCCTCCCGGTAGGGTCCTACAATGAGCAGTTCTTC. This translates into CASTLPVGSYNEQFF.

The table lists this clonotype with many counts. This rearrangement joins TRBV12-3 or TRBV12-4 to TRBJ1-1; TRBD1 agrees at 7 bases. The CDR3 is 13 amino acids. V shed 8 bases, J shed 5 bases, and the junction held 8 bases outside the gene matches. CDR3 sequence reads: CASAGQMGTEAFF. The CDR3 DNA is TGTGCCAGCGCGGGACAGATGGGGACTGAAGCTTTCTTT.

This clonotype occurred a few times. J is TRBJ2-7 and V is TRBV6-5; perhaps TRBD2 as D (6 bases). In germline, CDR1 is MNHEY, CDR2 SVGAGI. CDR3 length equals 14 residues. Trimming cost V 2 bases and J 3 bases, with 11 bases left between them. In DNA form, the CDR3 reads TGTGCCAGCAGTTACGCGGGGCCGGACTACGAGCAGTACTTC. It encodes CASSYAGPDYEQYF.

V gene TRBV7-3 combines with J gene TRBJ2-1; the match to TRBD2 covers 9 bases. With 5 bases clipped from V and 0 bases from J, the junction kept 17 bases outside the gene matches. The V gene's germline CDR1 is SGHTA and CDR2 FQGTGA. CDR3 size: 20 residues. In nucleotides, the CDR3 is TGTGCCAGCAGCCCTCGACTAGCGGAAGGAAATCAGGGCTCCTACAATGAGCAGTTCTTC. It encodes CASSPRLAEGNQGSYNEQFF. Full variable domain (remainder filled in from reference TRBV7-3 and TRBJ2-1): GAGVSQTPSNKVTEKGKYVELRCDPISGHTALYWYRQSLGQGPEFLIYFQGTGAADDSGLPNDRFFAVRPEGSVSTLKIQRTERGDSAVYLCASSPRLAEGNQGSYNEQFFGPGTRLTVL.